This entry features one T cell receptor (beta chain) sequence. The target antigen is unknown. Stated treatment: roughly 20 received Ad26.COV2.S at low or high dose, single or two shots; roughly 5 received placebo; per-sample allocation not given. Day 63 after the first vaccine or placebo injection was the time point for sampling. Donation came from an adult in Boston who was aged 18-55 years. Germline loops: CDR1 SGHTS, CDR2 YDEGEE. The CDR3 is 16 amino acids. With 2 bases removed from V and 7 bases from J, the gap between germline ends came to 20 bases. This specimen belongs to a study of Ad26.COV2.S vaccination and SARS-CoV-2 variants. In the study overall: Among those in the COV1001 Ad26.COV2.S trial arm was the donor. Administration of Ad26.COV2.S was intramuscular, either once or twice 56 days apart.

Here immunoSEQ multiplex PCR was the method, and the copy in TCRdb shows in-frame clones only, minus some. The sample holds 320,000 or so clones, 90% seen once. General study points: Overall T cell responses may have been underestimated by the analyses of TCR breadth and depth.

The sequence came from a person between 18 and 60 years old who received the Ad26.COV2.S COVID-19 vaccine or a placebo. The chain links TRBV5-8 to TRBJ2-3; the D call may be TRBD1 or TRBD2 (6 bases each). The sample in question was peripheral blood, obtained in a trial of Ad26.COV2.S vaccine versus placebo. CDR3 nucleotide sequence: TGTGCCAGCAGCTTAACTACTGGGGGGCCAATACATACGCAGTATTTT. Its translation is CASSLTTGGPIHTQYF.